The text below deals with one T cell receptor (beta chain). Its antigen is unknown. This specimen belongs to a study of identical twins. General study findings and limits: Models underpredicted monozygotic twin sharing of out-of-frame TCR alpha. Insertions were reduced in abundant cord blood beta clonotypes but not in memory repertoires.

The CDR3 loop spans 13 amino acids. Per the germline V gene, CDR1 is DFQATT and CDR2 is SNEGSKA (reference sequence). V lost 8 bases to trimming and J lost 4 bases; unmatched junction nucleotides: 8. MiXCR, run by TCRdb on the 5' RACE reads, gives a single entry per CDR3 protein. There are approximately 500,000 distinct CDR3 sequences in the sample; 13% to 15% occur only once, and around 0.4% lies in the top ten. These records were also assigned to another study, of yellow fever vaccine responses in identical twins. That paper adds: Each twin's T cell response to the vaccine was reported to look partly convergent and partly personalized.

The chain carries TRBV20-1 and TRBJ1-2; 9 bases are shared with TRBD1. The sample taken for sequencing was CD4+ T cells sorted from blood. The receptor was isolated from a young woman in good health. The chain's CDR3 is CSQTGTGTYGYTF. The CDR3 coding sequence is TGCAGTCAAACCGGGACAGGGACCTATGGCTACACCTTC.